The present entry profiles one TCR beta chain with its context. In the original processing: The authors estimated nucleated cell counts from reference gene primer amplification. Sequenced by immunoSEQ multiplex PCR; TCRdb stores in-frame clones only, minus some. That table is the source of V, J and clone size, and D and trimming were worked out from the DNA. The data hold nearly 65,000 clones, with around four fifths observed a single time. CDR3 length equals 16 residues. Per germline, CDR1 SGHAT and CDR2 FQNNGV. Germline trimming cut 5 bases from V and 1 base from J; bases unmatched to any gene: 6. These data belong to a study of blood T cell repertoires in COVID-19. Turning to the study itself: COVID-19 samples from acute and convalescent phases originated in the United States, Italy and Spain. Sources were T cells, B-cell-depleted T cells, or PBMCs; the material itself was cDNA or gDNA.

This sequence joins TRBV11-2 and TRBJ1-4, with TRBD1 matching over 8 bases. The clonotype originates from a human donor in a cohort sampled during active COVID-19. The sequenced material came from peripheral blood. CDR3 in DNA: TGTGCCAGCAGCAAGGACAGGGAAATAACTAATGAAAAACTGTTTTTT. This encodes CASSKDREITNEKLFF.